This T cell receptor beta chain comes out of a study of CD8 T cells in Susac syndrome (dated by TCRdb to 2018 to 2020). In the study overall: The study used repertoire sequencing to test whether antigen drove CD8+ T cell activation and differentiation in Susac syndrome. Clonality of the CD8+ T cell repertoire was compared between 11 to 12 healthy donors, about 14 Susac syndrome patients and about 15 multiple sclerosis patients.

Findings and caveats that apply to the study as a whole: The TCR sequencing and HLA analysis was acknowledged to have included a relatively small number of individuals.

A remark on this clonotype: There is no known antigen for this receptor. Base qualities are not at hand, and no much larger clone is one base apart.

Peripheral blood CD8+ and CD4+ T cells from healthy donors, Susac syndrome patients and multiple sclerosis patients were profiled using high-throughput TCR beta sequencing. The multiple sclerosis controls were treatment-naive patients who had stable or active relapsing-remitting disease and met the revised McDonald criteria. CD8+ TEMRA cells were enriched by FACS, while bulk CD8+ and CD4+ T cells were purified by magnetic negative isolation. Blood was collected in EDTA tubes and processed within 24 hours, with PBMCs isolated through density gradient centrifugation. PBMCs intended for TCR sequencing were cryopreserved in liquid nitrogen and were subsequently thawed in a 37 degrees C water bath. The sorted or isolated CD4+, CD8+ and CD8+ TEMRA cells had a purity of 90% or higher. RNA was extracted using the RNeasy kit, and about 0.5 to 1 ug of the RNA was reverse transcribed with random hexamers. The immunoSEQ multiplex PCR assay, which covers 54 Vbeta and 13 Jbeta segments, was used to amplify TCR beta CDR3 regions. To correct PCR amplification bias, a synthetic template baseline was used for both primer optimization and computational correction. Per the authors' processing: Reads were annotated to V, D and J genes per IMGT and analyzed with immunoSEQ Analyzer, keeping only productive sequences. Clonality was computed as one minus Shannon entropy normalized by log2 of the number of productive unique sequences. For each patient and control, public and private clones were evaluated within the 100 most prevalent clones. A clone was defined as Susac-specific if it was absent from the healthy and MS cohorts, from around 960 published viral clones and from other ImmuneACCESS disease sequences. Clones were called with MiXCR by TCRdb after fastp trimmed the public reads at Q25, and only in-frame beta chains were retained. Entries that share a CDR3 protein sequence are merged under the most common genes and DNA. The V and J calls come from TCRdb's annotation, not from the publication. This sample has 250,000 to 300,000 distinct CDR3 sequences in its table, and approximately 91% of those were observed once. The ten largest make up around 0.18% of the sample.

Including cysteine and phenylalanine, the CDR3 has 12 amino acids. Of the read, only the CDR3 DNA is kept; its 36 bases are in frame from base 1. V is pruned by 8 bases and J by 2 bases, leaving 4 bases of the junction without a gene match. CDR1 and CDR2 (SQVTM, ANQGSEA) derive from the germline V gene. The receptor was isolated from a human donor with multiple sclerosis. The V and J segments used are TRBV29-1 and TRBJ2-7; 9 central nucleotides agree with TRBD1. The material sequenced was CD8+ T cells from PBMCs. The CDR3 reads CSMTGGTYEQYF. The nucleotide sequence reads TGCAGCATGACAGGGGGGACCTACGAGCAGTACTTC.